In its sample, the clone carrying this TCR beta chain was seen once. Its antigen is as yet unknown. This sample was taken from a study of beta chain features in type 1 diabetes. As for the study in general: Age, gender, cell numbers and subset yield matched between patients and controls.

Overall study findings and caveats: Type 1 diabetes patients showed a moderate but significant shortening of TCRB CDR3s in all four CD4+ subsets.

The V end was cut by 5 bases, the J end by 4 bases, with 14 bases between. CDR1 and CDR2 from the germline V gene are SGHAT and FQNNGV. The CDR3 is made up of 14 amino acids. The isolated RNA, all of it, was reverse transcribed, so expressed TCRB transcripts were what got sequenced. Repertoires were generated with immunoSEQ multiplex PCR, while TCRdb's copy carries only in-frame clones and drops some. The sample carries 65,000 to 85,000 clones, more than 45% recorded once. The receptor comes from a man between 25 and 39 years old with type 1 diabetes. Sequenced: central memory CD4+ T cells from blood. The chain links TRBV11-2 to TRBJ1-2, with D tentatively TRBD1 (5 bases). In DNA, the CDR3 is TGTGCCAGCAGCGATACCACAGGAGTCTATGGCTACACCTTC. The encoded protein is CASSDTTGVYGYTF.